The 25 T cell receptor beta chains listed next were all sequenced from one sample in a study of blood T cell repertoires in COVID-19. Here immunoSEQ multiplex PCR was the method, and the copy in TCRdb shows in-frame clones only, minus some. The profile shows about 160,000 clones, about 74% of them singletons. Sequencing input: peripheral blood. These receptors were taken from a man in his sixties with acute or convalescent COVID-19.

The chain has TRBV18 and TRBJ2-5; unclear D gene. CDR3 length: 14 residues. CDR1 is KGHSH, CDR2 LQKENI, per germline. V lost 6 bases, J lost 0 bases, and 11 bases lay in between. The CDR3 protein is CASSESLYQETQYF. The CDR3 DNA reads as TGTGCCAGCTCCGAAAGCTTGTACCAAGAGACCCAGTACTTC.

The chain couples TRBV2 to TRBJ1-1; 7 bases fit TRBD1. The CDR3 sequence is 13 residues long. CDR1 and CDR2 (germline): SNHLY, FYNNEI. After removal of 6 bases from V and 4 bases from J, the junction contained 5 bases not matched to a gene. CDR3 in DNA: TGTGCCAGCAGCACTACAGGGGCCACTGAAGCTTTCTTT. It translates to CASSTTGATEAFF.

The chain couples TRBV19 to TRBJ2-1, with TRBD2 matching 7 bases. CDR1 is LNHDA, CDR2 SQIVND, per germline (reference sequence). The CDR3 length is 14 residues. J was trimmed by 11 bases and V by 8 bases; bases with no gene match: 15. The CDR3 sequence: CASVPGGKYRQQFF. In DNA form, the CDR3 reads TGTGCCAGTGTTCCGGGGGGAAAGTACAGGCAGCAGTTCTTC.

The CDR3 region has the DNA TGTGCCAGCAGCCTAGACAGGGGGCGAACCGGGGAGCTGTTTTTT. Protein sequence: CASSLDRGRTGELFF. This chain connects TRBV3-1 (or the pseudogene TRBV3-2) to TRBJ2-2, with 10 bases fitting TRBD1. The CDR3 spans 15 residues. V shed 4 bases and J 5 bases; nucleotides not matched to a gene: 4. Germline-derived CDR1 and CDR2 are LGHDT and YNNKEL (reference sequence).

This clone turned up a few times. The chain couples TRBV11-2 to TRBJ1-4; D uncertain. The CDR3 extends over 16 amino acids. Germline assignment: CDR1 SGHAT and CDR2 FQNNGV. Trimming removed 0 bases from V and 5 bases from J, with 13 bases in between. DNA for the CDR3: TGTGCCAGCAGCTTAGAACCGGGAGGATTGAATGAAAAACTGTTTTTT. It is translated as CASSLEPGGLNEKLFF.

This clone was seen more than once but under ten times. This chain connects TRBV4-1 to TRBJ2-1; tentative D call: TRBD2 (5 bases). The germline gives CDR1 MGHRA, CDR2 YSYEKL. The V end was cut by 1 base, the J end by 6 bases, with 10 bases between. The CDR3 extends over 14 amino acids. In DNA form, the CDR3 reads TGCGCCAGCAGCCAAGCAGGACTCATCAATGAGCAGTTCTTC. Translation: CASSQAGLINEQFF.

This chain connects TRBV9 to TRBJ1-3; D might be TRBD1 (6 bases). The CDR3 consists of 14 residues. The germline V gene encodes CDR1 SGDLS and CDR2 YYNGEE. With 0 bases removed from V and 8 bases from J, the gap between germline ends came to 12 bases. The CDR3 protein is CASSVGGPGDTIYF. In DNA, the CDR3 is TGTGCCAGCAGCGTAGGGGGGCCAGGGGACACCATATATTTT. Drawing the rest from reference TRBV9 and TRBJ1-3, the complete variable domain is DSGVTQTPKHLITATGQRVTLRCSPRSGDLSVYWYQQSLDQGLQFLIQYYNGEERAKGNILERFSAQQFPDLHSELNLSSLELGDSALYFCASSVGGPGDTIYFGEGSWLTVV.

The chain is built from TRBV14 and TRBJ1-1, with D perhaps TRBD1 (5 bases). V lost 1 base and J lost 5, with 14 bases in between. The CDR3 contains 15 residues. CDR1 is SGHDN, CDR2 FVKESK, per germline. The CDR3, as DNA: TGTGCCAGCAGCCAAGCTAGGGCAGGGAAGACTGAAGCTTTCTTT. As protein: CASSQARAGKTEAFF. The full variable domain, with the rest looked up from reference TRBV14 and TRBJ1-1, is EAGVTQFPSHSVIEKGQTVTLRCDPISGHDNLYWYRRVMGKEIKFLLHFVKESKQDESGMPNNRFLAERTGGTYSTLKVQPAELEDSGVYFCASSQARAGKTEAFFGQGTRLTVV.

This rearrangement joins TRBV10-3 to TRBJ1-4; 9 nucleotides match TRBD1. The J segment lost 7 bases and the V segment lost 2 bases, leaving 8 bases of the junction unmatched. The germline gives CDR1 ENHRY, CDR2 SYGVKD. This CDR3 comprises 16 residues. The CDR3 DNA is TGTGCCATCAGTGAGCGAGTACAGGGGGCCGTTGAAAAACTGTTTTTT. Translated, it gives CAISERVQGAVEKLFF.

The chain recombines TRBV29-1 with TRBJ2-3; D is perhaps TRBD2 (6 bases). Trimming removed 5 bases at V and 3 bases at J, with 9 bases between. Germline V gene lookup returns CDR1 SQVTM and CDR2 ANQGSEA. This CDR3 is built from 12 residues. The CDR3: CSVSAGTDTQYF. The DNA of the CDR3 is TGCAGCGTTTCCGCGGGGACAGATACGCAGTATTTT.

The CDR3 nucleotides read TGTGCCAGCAGCCCTTTGGGGGGGTTGGGCACAGATACGCAGTATTTT. Its translation: CASSPLGGLGTDTQYF. The rearrangement joins TRBV7-2 to TRBJ2-3; TRBD2 matches at 7 bases. Germline values: CDR1 SGHTA, CDR2 FQGNSA. This CDR3 has 16 amino acids. The V gene end was trimmed by 5 bases and the J gene end by 1 base; junction bases not matched to a gene: 9. Full variable domain (rest looked up from reference TRBV7-2 and TRBJ2-3): GAGVSQSPSNKVTEKGKDVELRCDPISGHTALYWYRQSLGQGLEFLIYFQGNSAPDKSGLPSDRFSAERTGGSVSTLTIQRTQQEDSAVYLCASSPLGGLGTDTQYFGPGTRLTVL.

The gene calls are TRBV3-1 (or the pseudogene TRBV3-2) and TRBJ1-1, with D possibly being TRBD1 (6 bases). Trimming pared 4 bases from V and 1 base from J, leaving 10 bases between. The CDR3 spans 14 residues. The germline V gene encodes CDR1 LGHDT and CDR2 YNNKEL (reference sequence). The CDR3 sequence is CASSRAGENTEAFF. In DNA, the CDR3 is TGTGCCAGCAGCCGAGCAGGGGAGAACACTGAAGCTTTCTTT.

The chain recombines TRBV6-2 or TRBV6-3 with TRBJ2-2; maybe TRBD2 (6 bases). V gave up 0 bases and J gave up 0 bases, with 8 bases separating them. The germline CDR1 and CDR2 sequences are MNHEY and SVGEGT. The CDR3 length is 16 residues. The CDR3 protein is CASSYSTSSNTGELFF. CDR3 bases: TGTGCCAGCAGTTACTCGACTAGTTCGAACACCGGGGAGCTGTTTTTT.

The J gene is TRBJ2-3, the V gene TRBV5-4, with a weak D call TRBD2 (7 bases). The CDR3 length is 15 residues. The V and J ends lost 2 bases and 3 bases respectively, with 13 bases between them. Germline V CDR1 and CDR2: SGHNT, YYREEE (reference sequence). The CDR3 protein is CASSLGGGETDTQYF. The CDR3 DNA sequence: TGTGCCAGCAGCTTAGGAGGGGGGGAGACAGATACGCAGTATTTT.

V usage is TRBV7-9 and J usage is TRBJ1-6, with 10 positions matching TRBD1. Looked up from germline, CDR1 is SEHNR and CDR2 is FQNEAQ (reference sequence). The V and J ends lost 5 bases and 9 bases, in that order; junction bases with no gene match: 7. CDR3 length: 15 amino acids. The CDR3 is CASSPRQGAGSPLHF. CDR3 sequence (DNA): TGTGCCAGCAGCCCGCGACAGGGGGCAGGTTCACCCCTCCACTTT.

The chain is built from TRBV19 and TRBJ2-7; possible D gene TRBD2, 6 bases. CDR3 length: 16 amino acids. Trimming took off 10 bases at V and 5 bases at J, with 27 bases between the two ends. The germline CDR1 and CDR2 sequences are LNHDA and SQIVND (reference sequence). CDR3 sequence reads: CATKRSGAGFPHEQYF. The CDR3 nucleotides are TGTGCCACCAAGCGGTCGGGAGCGGGTTTCCCACACGAGCAGTACTTC.

This clone has only a few counts. V gene TRBV28 combines with J gene TRBJ1-4; D not certain. Germline lookup yields CDR1 MDHEN and CDR2 SYDVKM. CDR3 length equals 11 residues. The V end lost 3 bases, the J end lost 8 bases, and 4 bases lay between the germline ends. The CDR3 DNA sequence: TGTGCCAGCAGTTTCAGAGAAAAACTGTTTTTT. Translated, it gives CASSFREKLFF.

The chain employs TRBV11-2 and TRBJ2-1, with D maybe TRBD1 (6 bases). This CDR3 has 14 amino acids. V was pared by 4 bases and J by 7 bases, with 14 bases between. Germline loops: CDR1 SGHAT, CDR2 FQNNGV. CDR3 amino acids: CASSSGLRGNEQFF. The DNA for the CDR3 is TGTGCCAGCAGCTCGGGTCTTAGGGGGAATGAGCAGTTCTTC.

The rearrangement uses TRBV19 and TRBJ1-5; possibly TRBD1 for D (6 bases). V lost 5 bases, J lost 0 bases, and 17 bases lay in between. The CDR3 is made up of 17 amino acids. The germline V gene has CDR1 LNHDA and CDR2 SQIVND (reference sequence). CDR3 sequence: CASSPHPTGYSNQPQHF. CDR3 bases: TGTGCCAGTAGTCCCCACCCGACAGGTTATAGCAATCAGCCCCAGCATTTT. Full variable domain (missing parts from reference TRBV19 and TRBJ1-5): DGGITQSPKYLFRKEGQNVTLSCEQNLNHDAMYWYRQDPGQGLRLIYYSQIVNDFQKGDIAEGYSVSREKKESFPLTVTSAQKNPTAFYLCASSPHPTGYSNQPQHFGDGTRLSIL.

The V gene is TRBV6-5, the J gene TRBJ1-1; tentative D call: TRBD1 (5 bases). The CDR3 totals 13 residues. CDR1 and CDR2 from the germline V gene are MNHEY and SVGAGI. The V end lost 7 bases, the J end lost 1 base, and 10 bases lay between the germline ends. The CDR3 sequence: CASTGTGNTEAFF. For the CDR3, the DNA is TGTGCCAGCACCGGAACAGGGAACACTGAAGCTTTCTTT.

This clone was counted a few times. This rearrangement joins TRBV9 to TRBJ2-3; TRBD2 matches 8 bases. Germline CDR1 SGDLS, CDR2 YYNGEE. V shed 0 bases, J shed 5 bases, and the junction held 8 bases outside the gene matches. The CDR3 spans 16 residues. CDR3 bases: TGTGCCAGCAGCGTAGTTACTAGCGGCGGATTAGATACGCAGTATTTT. Translating it yields CASSVVTSGGLDTQYF.

The chain carries TRBV19 and TRBJ1-2, with unresolved D. Deletions cut 1 base from V and 2 bases from J, with 5 bases between. The CDR3 spans 13 residues. The germline V gene encodes CDR1 LNHDA and CDR2 SQIVND (reference sequence). The CDR3 is CASSIAINYGYTF. In DNA, the CDR3 is TGTGCCAGTAGTATAGCCATCAACTATGGCTACACCTTC.

The genes are TRBV6-5 and TRBJ1-5, with TRBD1 matching over 10 bases. V lost 6 bases to trimming and J lost 9 bases; unmatched junction nucleotides: 11. CDR1 MNHEY and CDR2 SVGAGI come from the germline V gene. The CDR3 is 15 amino acids. The CDR3 bases are TGTGCCAGCAGGGAGGGACAGGGGAACGGAAGGCCCCAGCATTTT. Encoded protein: CASREGQGNGRPQHF.

The rearrangement joins TRBV9 to TRBJ1-3; 10 bases line up with TRBD1. V dropped 4 bases and J dropped 0; count of bases not matched to a gene: 10. Germline assignment: CDR1 SGDLS and CDR2 YYNGEE. The CDR3 is 18 residues long. The CDR3: CASSPGDRGRSSGNTIYF. In DNA, the CDR3 is TGTGCCAGCAGCCCCGGAGACAGGGGGCGAAGCTCTGGAAACACCATATATTTT.

This chain joins TRBV7-3 and TRBJ2-3, with D tentatively TRBD1 (6 bases). Per the germline V gene, CDR1 is SGHTA and CDR2 is FQGTGA. Trimming cost V 4 bases and J 3 bases, with 11 bases left between them. This CDR3 is 14 amino acids long. The DNA for the CDR3 is TGTGCCAGCAGCTCTGGGACAAGGACAGATACGCAGTATTTT. Its protein is CASSSGTRTDTQYF. Together with reference TRBV7-3 and TRBJ2-3, the CDR3 gives the full variable domain: GAGVSQTPSNKVTEKGKYVELRCDPISGHTALYWYRQSLGQGPEFLIYFQGTGAADDSGLPNDRFFAVRPEGSVSTLKIQRTERGDSAVYLCASSSGTRTDTQYFGPGTRLTVL.